The 23 T cell receptor beta chains presented below share a single source sample, sequenced in a study of graft-versus-host responses after intestinal transplantation. Their target antigens are unknown. Sequencing used immunoSEQ multiplex PCR; TCRdb keeps in-frame clones, though not all of them. The top ten clones hold 0.09% to 0.15% of a sample with roughly 120,000 clones, approximately 92% of them seen once. The source was unstimulated CD4+ T cells sorted from spleen or lymph node cells, collected before intestinal transplant. The receptors were sampled from a human donor who received an intestinal transplant.

The count of this clone is one. The V gene is TRBV27, the J gene TRBJ2-7; D tentatively reads TRBD1 or TRBD2 (5 bases each). CDR3 length: 15 amino acids. Germline V gives CDR1 MNHEY, CDR2 SMNVEV (reference sequence). Trimming stripped 8 bases from V and 2 bases from J, with 19 bases between. The CDR3, as DNA: TGTGCCAGCGGGAGAGTTAGTCAGGGCGCCTACGAGCAGTACTTC. This encodes CASGRVSQGAYEQYF.

The chain combines TRBV10-3 with TRBJ2-4, with 10 bases identical to TRBD2. From germline, CDR1 is ENHRY and CDR2 SYGVKD. V lost 6 bases to trimming and J lost 0 bases; unmatched junction nucleotides: 8. The CDR3 contains 17 residues. The CDR3 reads CAISSGLAEIAKNIQYF. Here the CDR3 DNA reads TGTGCCATCAGCTCCGGACTAGCGGAAATAGCCAAAAACATTCAGTACTTC.

The V gene is TRBV15, the J gene TRBJ2-5, with TRBD2 matching 10 bases. Germline V gives CDR1 LNHNV, CDR2 YYDKDF (reference sequence). The CDR3 is made up of 16 amino acids. J gave up 2 bases and V 5 bases, and 8 bases lay outside the gene matches. The CDR3 DNA is TGTGCCACCAGCGGAGGTCGGACTAGCGGACAAGAGACCCAGTACTTC. This sequence encodes CATSGGRTSGQETQYF.

The rearrangement uses TRBV5-6 and TRBJ1-4, with a weak D call TRBD1 (5 bases). This CDR3 comprises 15 residues. V lost 2 bases to trimming and J lost 10 bases, with 18 bases between them. Germline CDR1 reads SGHDT; CDR2 reads YYEEEE. CDR3 sequence (DNA): TGTGCCAGCAGCTTTTACAGGAACTCTCAAGGAAAACTGTTTTTT. Amino acids: CASSFYRNSQGKLFF.

The chain couples TRBV2 to TRBJ2-1, with D uncertain. V gave up 4 bases and J gave up 16 bases, with 17 bases separating them. Germline V gene data show CDR1 as SNHLY and CDR2 as FYNNEI. The CDR3 contains 12 residues. The DNA for the CDR3 is TGTGCCAGCAGTGGGAAGGGCAATTCTGATTTCTTC. It encodes CASSGKGNSDFF.

This clone was counted once. This chain joins TRBV2 and TRBJ2-6; D is ambiguous. The CDR3 contains 18 residues. V was cut by 1 base and J by 2 bases, with 15 bases left in between. CDR1 is SNHLY, CDR2 FYNNEI, per germline. CDR3 loop: CASSEVQIPLAGANVLTF. The CDR3 DNA sequence: TGTGCCAGCAGTGAAGTCCAGATTCCGTTGGCTGGGGCCAACGTCCTGACTTTC.

DNA of the CDR3: TGCAGCGTTGACACAGGGTACAATGAGCAGTTCTTC. It yields the protein CSVDTGYNEQFF. The chain employs TRBV29-1 and TRBJ2-1; tentatively, D is TRBD1 (6 bases). Germline V gene lookup returns CDR1 SQVTM and CDR2 ANQGSEA. The CDR3 runs to 12 residues. V lost 3 bases, J lost 4 bases, and 7 bases lay in between.

The V and J genes are TRBV10-1 and TRBJ1-1; D might be TRBD1 (6 bases). V was pared by 4 bases and J by 6 bases, with 9 bases between. The CDR3 totals 12 residues. Germline V CDR1 and CDR2: WNHNN, SYGVQD (reference sequence). As DNA, the CDR3 is TGCGCCAGCAGTGGACAGGCATCTGAAGCTTTCTTT. It is translated as CASSGQASEAFF.

The rearrangement joins TRBV6-6 to TRBJ2-1; 11 bases are shared with TRBD1. Germline-derived CDR1 and CDR2 are MNHNY and SVGAGI (reference sequence). The CDR3 is 15 residues long. V trimming: 2 bases; J trimming: 6 bases; junction bases outside the gene matches: 3. The CDR3 protein is CASSYGQGAINEQFF. DNA for the CDR3: TGTGCCAGCAGTTACGGACAGGGGGCGATCAATGAGCAGTTCTTC.

The J gene is TRBJ1-4, the V gene TRBV4-2, with D unclear. Germline-derived CDR1 and CDR2 are LGHNA and YNFKEQ. The CDR3 totals 14 residues. V was shortened by 0 bases and J by 9 bases, with 11 bases between the two germline ends. The CDR3 spells CASSQDGQEQKLFF. CDR3 sequence (DNA): TGTGCCAGCAGCCAAGATGGCCAGGAGCAAAAACTGTTTTTT.

The chain carries TRBV30 and TRBJ1-2; D is perhaps TRBD1 (5 bases). This CDR3 comprises 15 residues. Germline V lookup: CDR1 GTSNPN, CDR2 SVGIG (reference sequence). V lost 8 bases, J lost 0 bases, and 19 bases lay in between. CDR3 sequence (DNA): TGTGCCGCGGGACTGCTTCTTCCTCCTAACTATGGCTACACCTTC. It translates to CAAGLLLPPNYGYTF.

This sequence joins TRBV6-6 and TRBJ2-6; TRBD1 might be the D (6 bases). CDR3 length: 15 amino acids. Per the germline V gene, CDR1 is MNHNY and CDR2 is SVGAGI (reference sequence). Trimming took 8 bases from V and 1 from J, leaving 12 bases between them. CDR3 region: CASGIGGSGANVLTF. The CDR3 DNA follows: TGTGCCAGCGGGATAGGGGGATCTGGGGCCAACGTCCTGACTTTC.

A single count supports this clone. The V gene is TRBV6-4, the J gene TRBJ1-4; tentative D call: TRBD1 (5 bases). The germline CDR1 and CDR2 sequences are MRHNA and SNTAGT. The CDR3 covers 13 residues. Trimming shortened V by 6 bases and J by 6 bases, and 11 bases separated the two germline ends. CDR3 in DNA: TGTGCCAGCAGCTGGGGAGGGGATGAAAAACTGTTTTTT. The encoded protein is CASSWGGDEKLFF.

The chain couples TRBV7-3 to TRBJ1-1; TRBD1 agrees at 10 bases. This CDR3 is built from 14 residues. V was pared by 5 bases and J by 5 bases, with 5 bases of the junction left unmatched. CDR1 is SGHTA, CDR2 FQGTGA, per germline. CDR3 in amino acids: CASSPGQGGTEAFF. The CDR3 DNA reads TGTGCCAGCAGCCCCGGACAGGGGGGGACTGAAGCTTTCTTT.

The V call is TRBV14, the J call TRBJ2-2, with D possibly TRBD1 on 5 matching bases. V lost 2 bases, J lost 3 bases, and 7 bases lay in between. Germline V gives CDR1 SGHDN, CDR2 FVKESK. The CDR3 sequence is 14 residues long. The CDR3 reads CASSQFRDTGELFF. CDR3 nucleotides: TGTGCCAGCAGCCAATTCAGGGACACCGGGGAGCTGTTTTTT.

This clone was recorded only once. This chain joins TRBV29-1 and TRBJ2-2, with TRBD1 matching over 8 bases. V was pared by 4 bases and J by 3 bases, with 7 bases of the junction left unmatched. Germline loops: CDR1 SQVTM, CDR2 ANQGSEA. CDR3 size: 15 residues. The DNA for the CDR3 is TGCAGCGTTGTCCCAGGGGGCACCTACACCGGGGAGCTGTTTTTT. Translation: CSVVPGGTYTGELFF.

The chain combines TRBV25-1 with TRBJ2-6, with 11 bases that match TRBD1. Looked up from germline, CDR1 is MGHDK and CDR2 is SYGVNS. The CDR3 totals 17 residues. Trimming removed 6 bases from V and 2 bases from J; junction bases left unmatched: 6. CDR3 loop: CASSPDRGLAGANVLTF. CDR3 nucleotide sequence: TGTGCCAGCAGCCCGGACAGGGGGCTCGCTGGGGCCAACGTCCTGACTTTC.

The chain couples TRBV5-6 to TRBJ1-2, with TRBD1 matching 7 bases. This CDR3 region has 14 residues. Per the germline V gene, CDR1 is SGHDT and CDR2 is YYEEEE. The junction had 8 bases not matched to a gene; V was cut back by 4 bases and J by 5 bases. CDR3 nucleotides: TGTGCCAGCAGCGTACCACAGGGGTGGTATGGCTACACCTTC. This codes for CASSVPQGWYGYTF.

The chain carries TRBV19 and TRBJ1-4, with a weak D call TRBD1 (5 bases). From germline, CDR1 is LNHDA and CDR2 SQIVND (reference sequence). V lost 6 bases and J 4 bases, leaving 12 bases between the germline ends. The CDR3 spans 14 residues. The CDR3 loop is CASRRQGGNEKLFF. The CDR3 DNA follows: TGTGCCAGTAGACGGCAGGGCGGTAATGAAAAACTGTTTTTT.

This chain connects TRBV6-1 to TRBJ1-5; 7 bases fit TRBD1. The germline V gene encodes CDR1 MNHNS and CDR2 SASEGT. J was trimmed by 6 bases and V by 1 base; bases with no gene match: 15. CDR3 size: 18 residues. The CDR3 spells CASSEGLAQGRLGQPQHF. CDR3 nucleotides: TGTGCCAGCAGTGAAGGGTTAGCACAGGGGCGGCTTGGTCAGCCCCAGCATTTT.

This rearrangement joins TRBV6-5 to TRBJ1-5; no clear D. The CDR3 spans 14 residues. Germline V gene lookup returns CDR1 MNHEY and CDR2 SVGAGI. Trimming took 2 bases from V and 2 from J, leaving 7 bases between them. CDR3 nucleotide sequence: TGTGCCAGCAGTTACGCCGTGGGCAATCAGCCCCAGCATTTT. Its protein is CASSYAVGNQPQHF.

This chain joins TRBV6-1 and TRBJ2-7; 12 nucleotides align to TRBD2. The CDR3 is made up of 13 amino acids. V shed 8 bases and J 3 bases; nucleotides not matched to a gene: 2. Germline V gene sequence: CDR1 MNHNS, CDR2 SASEGT. In DNA form, the CDR3 reads TGTGCCAGCCGACTAGCGGGAGTCTACGAGCAGTACTTC. Translated: CASRLAGVYEQYF.

The count of this clone is one. The rearrangement links TRBV6-5 to TRBJ2-5, with 9 bases lining up with TRBD1. The better agreement between TRBJ2-7 and the DNA end casts doubt on the J call. This CDR3 is built from 15 residues. Germline V lookup: CDR1 MNHEY, CDR2 SVGAGI. The CDR3 spells CASSSLGTGTHEQYF. CDR3 DNA sequence: TGTGCCAGCAGTTCCCTTGGGACAGGGACCCACGAGCAGTACTTC.